This T cell receptor (beta chain) comes out of a study of shared clonotypes between healthy human individuals. CDR1 and CDR2 (germline): LNHNV, YYDKDF (reference sequence). This CDR3 contains 17 residues. Trimming cost V 0 bases and J 2 bases; bases outside gene matches: 8. Profiled with immunoSEQ multiplex PCR; TCRdb holds only in-frame clones, not every one. The table includes about 2.4 million clones, over 85% detected once. This clonotype was sampled from a man younger than 30 in good health. Some clones in this sample may be carry-over from other donors' samples. The chain links TRBV15 to TRBJ2-3, with 7 bases aligning to TRBD2. The sequenced sample consisted of naive CD4+ T cells from PBMCs. The subset here: CD45RA+ positively selected. In DNA form, the CDR3 reads TGTGCCACCAGCAGAGATCCGGCTAGCGGTTTCACAGATACGCAGTATTTT. As protein: CATSRDPASGFTDTQYF.